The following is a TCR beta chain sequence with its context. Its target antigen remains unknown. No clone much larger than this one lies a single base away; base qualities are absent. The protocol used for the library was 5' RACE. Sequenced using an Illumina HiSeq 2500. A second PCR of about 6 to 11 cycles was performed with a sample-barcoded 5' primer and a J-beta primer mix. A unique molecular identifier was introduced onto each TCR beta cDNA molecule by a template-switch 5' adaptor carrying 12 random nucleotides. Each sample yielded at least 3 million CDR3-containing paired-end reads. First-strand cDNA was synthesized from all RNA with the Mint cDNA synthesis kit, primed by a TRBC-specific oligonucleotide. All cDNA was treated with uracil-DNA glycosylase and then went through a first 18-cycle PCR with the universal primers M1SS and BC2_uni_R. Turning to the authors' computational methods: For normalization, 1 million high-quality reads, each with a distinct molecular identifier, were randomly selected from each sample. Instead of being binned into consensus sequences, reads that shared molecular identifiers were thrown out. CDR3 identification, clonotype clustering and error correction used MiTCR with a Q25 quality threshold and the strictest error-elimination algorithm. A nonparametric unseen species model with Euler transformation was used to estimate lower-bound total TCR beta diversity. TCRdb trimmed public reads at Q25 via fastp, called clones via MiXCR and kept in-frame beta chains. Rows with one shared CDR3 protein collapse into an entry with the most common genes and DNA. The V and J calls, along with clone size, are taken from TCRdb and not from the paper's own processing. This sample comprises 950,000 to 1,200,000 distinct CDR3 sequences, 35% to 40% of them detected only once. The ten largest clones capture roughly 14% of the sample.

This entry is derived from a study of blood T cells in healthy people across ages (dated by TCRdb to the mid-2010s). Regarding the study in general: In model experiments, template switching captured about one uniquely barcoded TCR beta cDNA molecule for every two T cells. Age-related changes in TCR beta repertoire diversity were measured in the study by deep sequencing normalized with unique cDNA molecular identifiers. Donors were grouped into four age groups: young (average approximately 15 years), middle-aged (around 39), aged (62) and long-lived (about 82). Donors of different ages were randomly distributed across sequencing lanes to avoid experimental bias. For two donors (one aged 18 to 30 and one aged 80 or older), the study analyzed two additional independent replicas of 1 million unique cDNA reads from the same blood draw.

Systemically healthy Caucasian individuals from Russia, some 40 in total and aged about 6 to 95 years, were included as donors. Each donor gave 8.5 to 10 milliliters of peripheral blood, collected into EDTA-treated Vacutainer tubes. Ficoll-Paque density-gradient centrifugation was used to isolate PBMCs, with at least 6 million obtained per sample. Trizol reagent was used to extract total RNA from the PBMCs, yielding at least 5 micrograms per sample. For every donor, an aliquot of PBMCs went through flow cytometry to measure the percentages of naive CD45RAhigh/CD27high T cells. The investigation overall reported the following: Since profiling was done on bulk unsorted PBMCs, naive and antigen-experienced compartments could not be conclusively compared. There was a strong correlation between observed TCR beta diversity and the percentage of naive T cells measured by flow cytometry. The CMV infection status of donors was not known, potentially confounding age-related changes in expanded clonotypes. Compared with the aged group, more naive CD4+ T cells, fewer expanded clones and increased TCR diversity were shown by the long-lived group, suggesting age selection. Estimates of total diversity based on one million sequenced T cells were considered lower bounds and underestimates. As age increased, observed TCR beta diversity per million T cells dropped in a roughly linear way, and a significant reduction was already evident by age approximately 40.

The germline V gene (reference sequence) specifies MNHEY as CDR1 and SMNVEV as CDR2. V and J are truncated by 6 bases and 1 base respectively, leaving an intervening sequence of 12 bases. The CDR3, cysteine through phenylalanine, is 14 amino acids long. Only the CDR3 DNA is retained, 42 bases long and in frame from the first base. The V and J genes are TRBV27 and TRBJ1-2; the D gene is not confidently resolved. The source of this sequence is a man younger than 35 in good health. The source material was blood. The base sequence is TGTGCCAGCAGCCTCCGAACGAGTAACTATGGCTACACCTTC. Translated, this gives CASSLRTSNYGYTF.